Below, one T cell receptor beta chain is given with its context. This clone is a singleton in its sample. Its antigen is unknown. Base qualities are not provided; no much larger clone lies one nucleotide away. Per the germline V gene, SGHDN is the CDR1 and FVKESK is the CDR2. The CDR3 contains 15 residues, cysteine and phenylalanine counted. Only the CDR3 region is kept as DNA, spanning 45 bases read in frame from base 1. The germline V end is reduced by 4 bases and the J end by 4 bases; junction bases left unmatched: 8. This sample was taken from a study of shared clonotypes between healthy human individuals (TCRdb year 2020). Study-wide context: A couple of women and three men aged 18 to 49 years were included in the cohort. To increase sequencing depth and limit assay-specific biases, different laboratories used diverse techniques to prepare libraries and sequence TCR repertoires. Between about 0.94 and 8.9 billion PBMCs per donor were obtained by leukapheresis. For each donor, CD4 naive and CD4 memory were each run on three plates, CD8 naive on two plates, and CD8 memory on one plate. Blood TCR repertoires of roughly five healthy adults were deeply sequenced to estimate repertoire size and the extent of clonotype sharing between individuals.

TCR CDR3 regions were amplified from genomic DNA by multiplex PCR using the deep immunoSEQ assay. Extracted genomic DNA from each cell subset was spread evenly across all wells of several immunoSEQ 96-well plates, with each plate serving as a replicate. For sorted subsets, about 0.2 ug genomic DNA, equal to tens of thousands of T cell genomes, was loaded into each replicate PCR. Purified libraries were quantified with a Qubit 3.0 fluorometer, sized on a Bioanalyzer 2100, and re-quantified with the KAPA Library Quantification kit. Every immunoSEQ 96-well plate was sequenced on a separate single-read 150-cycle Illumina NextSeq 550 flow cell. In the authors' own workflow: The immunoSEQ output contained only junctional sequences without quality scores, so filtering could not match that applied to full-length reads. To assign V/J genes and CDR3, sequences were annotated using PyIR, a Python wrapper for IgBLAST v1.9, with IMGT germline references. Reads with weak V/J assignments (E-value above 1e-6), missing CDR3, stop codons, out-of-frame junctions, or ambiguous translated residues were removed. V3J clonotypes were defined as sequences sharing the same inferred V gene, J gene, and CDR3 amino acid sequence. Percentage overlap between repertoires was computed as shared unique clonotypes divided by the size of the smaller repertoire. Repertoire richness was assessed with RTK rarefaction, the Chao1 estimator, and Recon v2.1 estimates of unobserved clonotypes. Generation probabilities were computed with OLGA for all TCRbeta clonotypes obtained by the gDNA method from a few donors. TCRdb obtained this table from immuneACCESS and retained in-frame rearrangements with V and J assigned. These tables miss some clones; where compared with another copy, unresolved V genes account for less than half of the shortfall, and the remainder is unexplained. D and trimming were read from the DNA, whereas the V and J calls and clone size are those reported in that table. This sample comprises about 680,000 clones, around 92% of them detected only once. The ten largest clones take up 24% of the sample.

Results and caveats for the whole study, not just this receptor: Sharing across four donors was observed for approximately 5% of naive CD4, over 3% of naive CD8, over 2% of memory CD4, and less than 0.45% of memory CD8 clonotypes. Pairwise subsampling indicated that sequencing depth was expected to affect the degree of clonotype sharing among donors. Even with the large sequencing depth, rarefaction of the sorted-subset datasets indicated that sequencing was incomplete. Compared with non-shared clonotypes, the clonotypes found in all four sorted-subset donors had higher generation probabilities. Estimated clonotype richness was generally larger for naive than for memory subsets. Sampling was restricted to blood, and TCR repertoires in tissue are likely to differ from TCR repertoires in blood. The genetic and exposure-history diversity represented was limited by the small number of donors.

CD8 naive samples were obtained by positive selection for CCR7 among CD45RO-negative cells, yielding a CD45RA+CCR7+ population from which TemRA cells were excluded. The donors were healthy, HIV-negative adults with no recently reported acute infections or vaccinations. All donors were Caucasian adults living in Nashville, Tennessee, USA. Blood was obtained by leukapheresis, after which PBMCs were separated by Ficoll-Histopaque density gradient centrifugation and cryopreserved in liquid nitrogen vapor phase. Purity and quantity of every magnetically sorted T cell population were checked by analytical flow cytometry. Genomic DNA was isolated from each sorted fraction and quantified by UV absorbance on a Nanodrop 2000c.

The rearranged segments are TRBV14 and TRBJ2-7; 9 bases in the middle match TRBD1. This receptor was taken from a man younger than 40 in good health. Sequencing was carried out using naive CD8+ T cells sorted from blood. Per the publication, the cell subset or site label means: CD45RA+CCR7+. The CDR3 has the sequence CASSRDRVMGYEQYF. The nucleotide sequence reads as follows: TGTGCCAGCAGCCGGGACAGGGTCATGGGATACGAGCAGTACTTC.